Sequencing of this TCR beta chain was carried out in a study of T cell clonotyping in hematopoietic cell transplantation (dated by TCRdb to 2020 to 2022). In terms of the full investigation: Pretransplant recipient samples were obtained after cytoreduction. The study collected approximately 130 blood samples from 30 to 40 consecutive transplant recipients and their related donors. Recruitment of patients was conducted between late 2015 and 2017, and follow-up was continued until September 2020 or death.

The meaning of the sample's time point label: recipient sample about 28 days before transplant, after cytoreduction. Blood samples were obtained from recipients approximately 28 days before transplant and at days 30, 100 and 180 after transplant. Nuclei Lysis Solution was used to extract genomic DNA from fresh or cryopreserved unfractionated peripheral blood mononuclear cells. This clone came up a few times. What antigen it recognizes has not been identified. No base quality information exists; no much larger clone differs at one position. V loses 4 bases of germline sequence and J loses 0 bases, and the interval between the two ends is 7 bases. CDR1 and CDR2 are drawn from the germline V gene: SGHRS, YFSETQ. CDR3 length: 13 amino acids, cysteine to phenylalanine. Of all the DNA, just the CDR3 is kept, 39 bases in frame from base 1. Results and caveats for the whole study, not just this receptor: Inverse Simpson Index values from donors and from recipients before transplant predicted broader TCR repertoire diversity after transplant. Only a small fraction of recipient repertoires overlapped donor repertoires, with over 95% appearing de novo at the given depth. The sample size was limited and the cells went unsorted, which meant the CD4 and CD8 repertoire contributions could not be told apart. After transplant, TCR diversity in recipients dropped, and pathologically expanded clonotypes climbed progressively between day 30 and day 180.

The immunoSEQ assay, a bias-controlled multiplex PCR with V- and J-specific primers, was used to amplify TCR beta CDR3 regions from genomic DNA. A proprietary barcode and Illumina adapter sequences were added to the CDR3 amplicons in a second PCR step. An Illumina MiSeq instrument was used for sequencing of the CDR3 libraries. Per the authors' processing: immunoSEQ Analyzer 3.0 was used for export and quality control, with R Bioconductor and Immunarch used for downstream analyses. Only productive rearrangements within the normalized downsampled data set were used in the calculation of repertoire metrics. In the normalized cohort, a clonotype counted as pathologically expanded if the clonotype was larger than 5 templates. The Inverse Simpson Index was used to measure repertoire diversity. CMV-specificity analyses were carried out on the non-normalized data set to capture all clonotypes. Entries here come from immuneACCESS through TCRdb and include only in-frame sequences with V and J called. Some clones fail to appear in such tables; in the studies checked, an unresolved V gene covers under half of the shortfall, and the cause of the remainder is unknown. V and J calls and clone size are those listed in that table; D and trimming were worked out from the DNA. The sample data list 25,000 to 35,000 clones, and under 95% of these were observed just once. The ten largest make up about 2.3% of the sample.

The sequenced sample was peripheral blood mononuclear cells, obtained before stem cell transplant. This TCR was recovered from a middle-aged man with acute myeloid leukemia. Some clones in this sample may be carry-over from other donors' samples. The rearranged segments are TRBV5-1 and TRBJ1-2; possibly the D gene is TRBD1, per 5 matching bases. The DNA reads as follows: TGCGCCAGCAGCGTAGGGGCTAACTATGGCTACACCTTC. Translated, it reads CASSVGANYGYTF.